This T cell receptor beta chain comes out of a study of blood T cell repertoires in COVID-19. The overall study: Samples representing acute and convalescent COVID-19 were sourced from the United States, Italy and Spain. In each case, the material was cDNA or gDNA derived from T cells, B-cell-depleted T cells, or PBMCs.

In the authors' workflow: Reference gene primers were amplified, and this amplification served to estimate nucleated cell counts. Using immunoSEQ multiplex PCR, the repertoire was profiled, and TCRdb retains in-frame clones only, with some absent. V and J calls and clone size are as listed in that table; D and trimming were resolved from the DNA. The table has about 120,000 clones, 75% to 95% seen once. CDR3 length: 12 amino acids. CDR1 and CDR2 from the germline V gene are SGHDT and YYEEEE. The ends were cut back, 0 bases at V and 7 bases at J, with 7 bases in the middle. This clonotype was obtained from a human donor with active COVID-19. The donor label of this sample is uncertain. Sequences were obtained from peripheral blood. V usage is TRBV5-6 and J usage is TRBJ1-2; D remains unclear. Here the CDR3 DNA reads TGTGCCAGCAGCTTGGTAGTCGGTGGCTACACCTTC. It specifies CASSLVVGGYTF.